A single T cell receptor beta chain is shown here with its context. Antigen unknown. Libraries were prepared by immunoSEQ multiplex PCR; TCRdb keeps only in-frame clonotypes and omits some of them. Of about 310,000 clones listed, approximately 91% were seen once; the top ten hold about 0.96%. These data come from a study of cytomegalovirus exposure and HLA in healthy donors. On the study more broadly: The 100 to 150 validation repertoires and the 650 to 850 first-cohort repertoires shared a platform, a later analysis reported. The study's findings and limits: Among TCR beta chains, those listed as cytomegalovirus-associated numbered 164.

V lost 6 bases and J lost 3, with 14 bases in between. CDR1 and CDR2 (germline): SGHTA, FQGNSA. The CDR3 consists of 15 residues. J is TRBJ1-4 and V is TRBV7-2; D is unresolved. This TCR was recovered from a man aged 25 to 40 in good health and CMV-seronegative. Sequencing input: PBMCs. CDR3 sequence reads: CASRKTGFSNEKLFF. Written as DNA, the CDR3 is TGTGCCAGCAGGAAAACCGGGTTCTCTAATGAAAAACTGTTTTTT. Full variable domain (missing parts from reference TRBV7-2 and TRBJ1-4): GAGVSQSPSNKVTEKGKDVELRCDPISGHTALYWYRQSLGQGLEFLIYFQGNSAPDKSGLPSDRFSAERTGGSVSTLTIQRTQQEDSAVYLCASRKTGFSNEKLFFGSGTQLSVL.